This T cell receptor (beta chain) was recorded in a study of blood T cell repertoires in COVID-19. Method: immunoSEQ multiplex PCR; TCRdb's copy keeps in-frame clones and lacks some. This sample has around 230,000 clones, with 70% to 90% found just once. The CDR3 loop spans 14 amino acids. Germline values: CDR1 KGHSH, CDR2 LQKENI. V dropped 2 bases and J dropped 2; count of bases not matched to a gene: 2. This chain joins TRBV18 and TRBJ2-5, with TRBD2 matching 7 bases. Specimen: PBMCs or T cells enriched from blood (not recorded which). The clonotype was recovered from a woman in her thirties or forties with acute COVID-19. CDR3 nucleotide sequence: TGTGCCAGCTCACCAGGGACTATTCAAGAGACCCAGTACTTC. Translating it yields CASSPGTIQETQYF.